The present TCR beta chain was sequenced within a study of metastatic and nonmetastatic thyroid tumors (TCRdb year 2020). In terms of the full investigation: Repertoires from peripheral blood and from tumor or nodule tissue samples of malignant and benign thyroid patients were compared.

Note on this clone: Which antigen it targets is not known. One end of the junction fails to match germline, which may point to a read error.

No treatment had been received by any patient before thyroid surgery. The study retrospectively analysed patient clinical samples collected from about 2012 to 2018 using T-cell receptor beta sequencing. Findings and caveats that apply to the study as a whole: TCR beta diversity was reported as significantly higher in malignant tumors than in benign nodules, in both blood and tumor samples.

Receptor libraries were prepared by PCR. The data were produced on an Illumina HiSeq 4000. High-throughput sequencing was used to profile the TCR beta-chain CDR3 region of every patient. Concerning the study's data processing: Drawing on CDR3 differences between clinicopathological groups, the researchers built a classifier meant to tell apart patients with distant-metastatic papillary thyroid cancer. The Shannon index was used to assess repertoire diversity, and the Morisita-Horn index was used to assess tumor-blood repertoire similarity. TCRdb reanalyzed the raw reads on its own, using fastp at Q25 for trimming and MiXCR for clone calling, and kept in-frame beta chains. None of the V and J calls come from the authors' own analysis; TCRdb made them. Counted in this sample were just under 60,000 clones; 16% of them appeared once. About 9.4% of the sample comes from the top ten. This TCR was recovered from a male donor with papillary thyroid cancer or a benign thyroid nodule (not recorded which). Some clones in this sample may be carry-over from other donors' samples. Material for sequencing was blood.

CDR3 loop: CASNEAATNTGELFF. DNA sequence: TGTGCCAGCAACGAGGCGGCGACGAACACCGGTGAGCTTTTTTTT. The chain is made from TRBV9 and TRBJ2-2, with the identity of the D gene unclear. Inclusive of the bounding cysteine and phenylalanine, the CDR3 is 15 residues long. Left in the record is the CDR3 DNA by itself, 45 bases read in frame from the first base. As encoded in the germline V gene, CDR1 is SGDLS while CDR2 is YYNGEE.